This T cell receptor beta chain emerged from a study of T cell changes during pregnancy in multiple sclerosis. CDR3 length: 13 amino acids. Germline V gene lookup returns CDR1 SGHVS and CDR2 FNYEAQ. V was trimmed by 4 bases and J by 4 bases, leaving 9 bases between them. Here immunoSEQ multiplex PCR was the method, and the copy in TCRdb shows in-frame clones only, minus some. Of tens of thousands of clones listed, 91% were seen once; the top ten hold over 1%. The sample here was peripheral blood, taken after pregnancy. V is TRBV7-6 and J is TRBJ2-3; D gene unclear. The sequence was collected from a female donor in good health, enrolled as a control in a pregnancy study. The CDR3 nucleotides read TGTGCCAGCAGCTCTTTCTTCGCAGATACGCAGTATTTT. Protein: CASSSFFADTQYF.